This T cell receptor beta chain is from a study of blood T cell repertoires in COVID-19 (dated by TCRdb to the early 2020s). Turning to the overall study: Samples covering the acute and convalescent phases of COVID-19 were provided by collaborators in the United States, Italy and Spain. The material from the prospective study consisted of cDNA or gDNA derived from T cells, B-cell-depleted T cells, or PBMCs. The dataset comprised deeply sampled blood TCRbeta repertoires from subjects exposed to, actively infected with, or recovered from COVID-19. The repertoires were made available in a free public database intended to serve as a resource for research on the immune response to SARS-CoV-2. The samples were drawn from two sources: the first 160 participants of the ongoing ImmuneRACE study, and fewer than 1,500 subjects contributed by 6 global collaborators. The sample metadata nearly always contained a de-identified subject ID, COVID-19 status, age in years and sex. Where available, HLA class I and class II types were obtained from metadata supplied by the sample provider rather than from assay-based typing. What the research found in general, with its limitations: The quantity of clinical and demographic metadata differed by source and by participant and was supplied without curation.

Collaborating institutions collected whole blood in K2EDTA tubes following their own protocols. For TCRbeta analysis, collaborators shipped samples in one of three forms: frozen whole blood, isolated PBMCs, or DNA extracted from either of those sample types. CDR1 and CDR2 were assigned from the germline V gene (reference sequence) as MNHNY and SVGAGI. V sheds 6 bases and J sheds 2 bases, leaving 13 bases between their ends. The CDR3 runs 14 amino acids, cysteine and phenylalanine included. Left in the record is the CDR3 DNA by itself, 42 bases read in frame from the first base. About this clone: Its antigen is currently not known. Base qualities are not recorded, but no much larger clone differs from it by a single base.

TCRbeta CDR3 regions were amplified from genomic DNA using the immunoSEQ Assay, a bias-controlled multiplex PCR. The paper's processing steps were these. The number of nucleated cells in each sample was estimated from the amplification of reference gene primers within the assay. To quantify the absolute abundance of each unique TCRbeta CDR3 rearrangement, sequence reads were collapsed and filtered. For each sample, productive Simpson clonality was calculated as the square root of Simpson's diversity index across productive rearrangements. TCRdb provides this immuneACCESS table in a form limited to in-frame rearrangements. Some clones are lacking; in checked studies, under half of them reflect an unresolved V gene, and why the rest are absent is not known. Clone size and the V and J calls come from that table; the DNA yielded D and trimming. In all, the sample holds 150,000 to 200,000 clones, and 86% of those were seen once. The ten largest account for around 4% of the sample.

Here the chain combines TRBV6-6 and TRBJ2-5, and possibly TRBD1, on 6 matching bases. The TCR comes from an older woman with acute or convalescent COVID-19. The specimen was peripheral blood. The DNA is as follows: TGTGCCAGCAGACAGGGTTTGGGGCAAGAGACCCAGTACTTC. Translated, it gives CASRQGLGQETQYF.